What follows are 22 T cell receptor beta chains derived from one specimen sequenced in a study of shared clonotypes between healthy human individuals. Sequencing was performed with immunoSEQ multiplex PCR; in TCRdb, only in-frame clones are kept and a portion is missing. The top ten hold roughly 0.05% of the sample, which has some 580,000 clones, 95% to 98% seen once. Sequencing was carried out using naive CD4+ T cells sorted from blood. Subset in this sample: CD45RA+ positively selected. Receptors originate from a woman younger than 45 in good health.

The gene calls are TRBV28 and TRBJ1-2; 9 nucleotides match TRBD1. CDR1 and CDR2 (germline): MDHEN, SYDVKM. The CDR3 loop spans 14 amino acids. J lost 2 bases, V lost 6 bases, and 4 bases had no gene match. The CDR3 protein is CASSSGQGNYGYTF. DNA for the CDR3: TGTGCCAGCAGCTCCGGACAGGGGAACTATGGCTACACCTTC.

For the CDR3, the DNA is TGTGCCAGCAGCTTAAGTCTAGCAACTGCGCAGTACTTC. This translates into CASSLSLATAQYF. The chain recombines TRBV7-2 with TRBJ2-7; TRBD2 might be the D (5 bases). The CDR3 contains 13 residues. The V end was cut by 2 bases, the J end by 9 bases, with 14 bases between. The germline V gene has CDR1 SGHTA and CDR2 FQGNSA.

The V call is TRBV7-7, the J call TRBJ2-1, with D maybe TRBD2 (5 bases). V was pared by 1 base and J by 0 bases, with 7 bases between. Germline V gives CDR1 SSHAT, CDR2 FNYEAQ (reference sequence). The CDR3 sequence is 15 residues long. The CDR3 sequence: CASSLGGDSYNEQFF. For the CDR3, the DNA is TGTGCCAGCAGCTTAGGGGGAGACTCCTACAATGAGCAGTTCTTC.

V gene TRBV7-6 combines with J gene TRBJ2-2, with 7 positions matching TRBD1. The CDR3 covers 14 residues. The trim removed 3 bases at V and 5 bases at J, leaving 3 bases unmatched. Germline CDR1 SGHVS, CDR2 FNYEAQ. The CDR3 here is CASSLPQGTGELFF. The CDR3 bases are TGTGCCAGCAGCTTGCCACAGGGGACCGGGGAGCTGTTTTTT.

The CDR3 coding sequence is TGTGCCAGCAGTAGGCACGACACTAGTTACGAGCAGTACTTC. This sequence encodes CASSRHDTSYEQYF. The chain recombines TRBV28 with TRBJ2-5; possible D gene TRBD2, 5 bases. The tail of the sequence fits TRBJ2-7 better, so the J call may be wrong. The germline CDR1 and CDR2 sequences are MDHEN and SYDVKM. There are 14 residues in the CDR3.

The chain employs TRBV7-2 and TRBJ2-7, with D possibly TRBD2 on 7 matching bases. The germline V gene has CDR1 SGHTA and CDR2 FQGNSA. This CDR3 is built from 15 residues. Trimming removed 8 bases from V and 6 bases from J, with 23 bases in between. CDR3 sequence: CASRGAHYTIGEQYF. The CDR3 coding sequence is TGTGCCAGCCGGGGGGCCCATTACACTATTGGCGAGCAGTACTTC. Looking up the rest from reference TRBV7-2 and TRBJ2-7 gives the full variable domain: GAGVSQSPSNKVTEKGKDVELRCDPISGHTALYWYRQSLGQGLEFLIYFQGNSAPDKSGLPSDRFSAERTGGSVSTLTIQRTQQEDSAVYLCASRGAHYTIGEQYFGPGTRLTVT.

V and J are TRBV5-1 and TRBJ2-5, with D uncertain. The assigned J gene may be wrong: the sequence end matches TRBJ2-7 better. CDR3 length: 12 amino acids. Germline V gene sequence: CDR1 SGHRS, CDR2 YFSETQ. CDR3 DNA sequence: TGCGCCAGCATCAGGAGCTCCTACGAGCAGTACTTC. It yields the protein CASIRSSYEQYF.

The chain recombines TRBV7-8 with TRBJ2-3; either TRBD1 or TRBD2 may fit D (5 bases each). Germline lookup yields CDR1 SGHVS and CDR2 FQNEAQ. The CDR3 length is 17 residues. Trimming stripped 4 bases from V and 1 base from J, with 18 bases between. This CDR3 is CASSSWGSGAGTDTQYF. CDR3 nucleotides: TGTGCCAGCAGCTCCTGGGGGAGCGGAGCCGGCACAGATACGCAGTATTTT.

This rearrangement joins TRBV28 to TRBJ2-5; TRBD2 matches at 7 bases. This CDR3 is 14 amino acids long. Looked up from germline, CDR1 is MDHEN and CDR2 is SYDVKM. Trimming at V came to 1 base and at J to 3 bases, leaving 2 bases not matched to a gene. The CDR3 reads CASSLFRGEETQYF. The CDR3 bases are TGTGCCAGCAGTTTATTCCGGGGGGAAGAGACCCAGTACTTC.

This clone was observed a single time. The chain uses TRBV5-1 and TRBJ2-5; 7 bases match TRBD1. Germline CDR1 is SGHRS and CDR2 is YFSETQ. The CDR3 covers 14 residues. Germline trimming cut 4 bases from V and 5 bases from J; bases unmatched to any gene: 8. The CDR3 DNA sequence: TGCGCCAGCAGCCCTAACAGGGGTCTGGAGACCCAGTACTTC. Translation: CASSPNRGLETQYF.

This chain connects TRBV27 to TRBJ2-1, with TRBD2 matching over 15 bases. The germline gives CDR1 MNHEY, CDR2 SMNVEV (reference sequence). The CDR3 runs 14 residues. V trimming: 6 bases; J trimming: 12 bases; junction bases outside the gene matches: 6. The CDR3 nucleotides read TGTGCCAGCAGATCGGGACTAGCGGGAGGAGCGCAGTTCTTC. Protein sequence: CASRSGLAGGAQFF.

In nucleotides, the CDR3 is TGTGCCAGCAGCCCTAGCTCGGGACAGACGTACGAGCAGTACTTC. This translates into CASSPSSGQTYEQYF. This chain links TRBV4-2 with TRBJ2-7; 7 bases align to TRBD1. V lost 4 bases, J lost 4 bases, and 10 bases stayed unmatched. CDR3 length: 15 amino acids. Germline CDR1 and CDR2: LGHNA and YNFKEQ.

This chain links TRBV19 with TRBJ1-2, with a weak D call TRBD1 (5 bases). V dropped 7 bases and J dropped 2 bases, with 17 bases sitting between them. Germline V lookup: CDR1 LNHDA, CDR2 SQIVND (reference sequence). The CDR3 runs to 15 residues. The CDR3 loop reads CASITPGGENYGYTF. CDR3 coding DNA: TGTGCCAGTATCACCCCCGGGGGGGAAAACTATGGCTACACCTTC. Full variable domain (remainder filled in from reference TRBV19 and TRBJ1-2): DGGITQSPKYLFRKEGQNVTLSCEQNLNHDAMYWYRQDPGQGLRLIYYSQIVNDFQKGDIAEGYSVSREKKESFPLTVTSAQKNPTAFYLCASITPGGENYGYTFGSGTRLTVV.

V usage is TRBV2 and J usage is TRBJ2-7; D is ambiguous. Germline CDR1 reads SNHLY; CDR2 reads FYNNEI. Trimming shortened V by 4 bases and J by 0 bases, and 10 bases separated the two germline ends. The CDR3 has 14 amino acids. The CDR3, as DNA: TGTGCCAGCAGTGTTACGCGGAACTCCTACGAGCAGTACTTC. It encodes CASSVTRNSYEQYF.

This sequence joins TRBV18 and TRBJ2-5, with unresolved D. This CDR3 has 13 amino acids. With 3 bases removed from V and 1 base from J, the gap between germline ends came to 6 bases. CDR1 KGHSH and CDR2 LQKENI come from the germline V gene. The CDR3 is CASSPFSQETQYF. For the CDR3, the DNA is TGTGCCAGCTCACCCTTTTCCCAAGAGACCCAGTACTTC.

The CDR3 DNA follows: TGTGCCAGCAGTGGCAGCGCCATTCCCGGAGAGCAGTACTTC. This codes for CASSGSAIPGEQYF. The J gene is TRBJ2-5, the V gene TRBV2; D remains unclear. With 4 bases removed from V and 11 bases from J, the gap between germline ends came to 20 bases. This CDR3 is 14 amino acids long. Germline loops: CDR1 SNHLY, CDR2 FYNNEI.

The V gene is TRBV6-5, the J gene TRBJ2-3, with TRBD2 identical over 8 bases. CDR3 length equals 16 residues. The V and J ends lost 3 bases and 4 bases, in that order; junction bases with no gene match: 9. Looked up from germline, CDR1 is MNHEY and CDR2 is SVGAGI. The CDR3 loop reads CASSYRTSTRADTQYF. In nucleotides, the CDR3 is TGTGCCAGCAGTTATCGGACTAGCACTCGGGCAGATACGCAGTATTTT.

V gene TRBV28 combines with J gene TRBJ1-1; D gene ambiguous. Per germline, CDR1 MDHEN and CDR2 SYDVKM. The CDR3 contains 12 residues. The V and J ends lost 1 base and 11 bases respectively, with 11 bases between them. CDR3 sequence (DNA): TGTGCCAGCAGTTTATCCCAAAGTCGGGCTTTCTTT. It yields the protein CASSLSQSRAFF.

The chain carries TRBV5-1 and TRBJ1-5, with 7 bases lining up with TRBD1. In germline, CDR1 is SGHRS, CDR2 YFSETQ. Unmatched junction bases numbered 3, after V lost 0 bases and J lost 6 bases. The CDR3 extends over 14 amino acids. The CDR3 protein is CASSLDRGGQPQHF. CDR3 coding DNA: TGCGCCAGCAGCTTGGACAGGGGAGGTCAGCCCCAGCATTTT.

The chain uses TRBV28 and TRBJ2-5, with D possibly matching TRBD2 (5 bases). The DNA matches TRBJ2-7 better at its end, which makes the J call doubtful. The germline CDR1 and CDR2 sequences are MDHEN and SYDVKM. The CDR3 sequence is 13 residues long. The CDR3 DNA follows: TGTGCCAGCAGTTTAACGGGGTTCTACGAGCAGTACTTC. It codes for CASSLTGFYEQYF.

J is TRBJ2-7 and V is TRBV28, with 12 positions matching TRBD1. CDR1 and CDR2 (germline): MDHEN, SYDVKM. There are 13 residues in the CDR3. With V trimmed by 7 bases and J by 6 bases, 4 bases remained unmatched. The CDR3 protein is CASTPGQGAEQYF. CDR3 bases: TGTGCCAGCACCCCGGGACAGGGGGCCGAGCAGTACTTC.

The chain couples TRBV2 to TRBJ1-5; TRBD1 is a possible D gene (5 bases). Per germline, CDR1 SNHLY and CDR2 FYNNEI. V was clipped by 4 bases and J by 2 bases, with 15 bases between them. CDR3 length: 16 amino acids. The CDR3 loop reads CASSVWGRVGNQPQHF. The CDR3 DNA follows: TGTGCCAGCAGTGTGTGGGGCAGGGTTGGCAATCAGCCCCAGCATTTT.